Presented here are 8 T cell receptor beta chains from one specimen sequenced in a study of Ad26.COV2.S vaccination and SARS-CoV-2 variants (dated by TCRdb to 2020 to 2023). Libraries were built with the immunoSEQ multiplex PCR assay. TCRdb provides this immuneACCESS table in a form limited to in-frame rearrangements. Some clones are lacking; in checked studies, under half of them reflect an unresolved V gene, and why the rest are absent is not known. The sample profile shows approximately 400,000 clones; more than 75% of them were found once. Roughly 3.3% of the sample belongs to the ten largest clones. What this sample's treatment or condition label stands for: 15 to 20 received Ad26.COV2.S at low or high dose, single or two shots; 5 received placebo; per-sample allocation not given. Repertoires of vaccine and placebo recipients were sequenced from samples taken on day 63 after the first injection.

This specimen consisted of peripheral blood, obtained in a trial of Ad26.COV2.S vaccine versus placebo. Every receptor here comes from a person aged 18-65 years who received the Ad26.COV2.S COVID-19 vaccine or a placebo.

This chain joins TRBV10-2 and TRBJ1-3; D remains ambiguous. CDR3 length: 12 residues. CDR1 is WSHSY and CDR2 is SAAADI in the germline V gene. Between the trimmed V and J ends, which lost 3 bases and 4 bases, there was a span of 4 bases. DNA for the CDR3: TGCGCCAGCAGTGAACCCGGAAACACCATATATTTT. It specifies CASSEPGNTIYF.

This clone appeared a few times. The rearrangement joins TRBV5-1 to TRBJ2-1; D gene unclear. Germline-derived CDR1 and CDR2 are SGHRS and YFSETQ. This CDR3 has 14 amino acids. Deletions cut 1 base from V and 0 bases from J, with 5 bases between. The CDR3 protein is CASSLSSSYNEQFF. The CDR3 region has the DNA TGCGCCAGCAGCTTGTCGAGCTCCTACAATGAGCAGTTCTTC. The full variable domain, rest sourced from reference TRBV5-1 and TRBJ2-1, is KAGVTQTPRYLIKTRGQQVTLSCSPISGHRSVSWYQQTPGQGLQFLFEYFSETQRNKGNFPGRFSGRQFSNSRSEMNVSTLELGDSALYLCASSLSSSYNEQFFGPGTRLTVL.

This CDR3 is CASTGLSSYEQYF. In DNA, the CDR3 is TGTGCCAGCACCGGACTGTCCTCCTACGAGCAGTACTTC. The chain combines TRBV2 with TRBJ2-7, with D perhaps TRBD2 (5 bases). Trimming stripped 7 bases from V and 0 bases from J, with 10 bases between. This CDR3 has 13 residues. CDR1 and CDR2 from the germline V gene are SNHLY and FYNNEI.

The chain couples TRBV7-8 to TRBJ2-1; D assignment may be TRBD1 or TRBD2 (5 bases each). The CDR3 contains 13 residues. Germline CDR1 reads SGHVS; CDR2 reads FQNEAQ. Trimming removed 3 bases from V and 8 bases from J, with 11 bases in between. The CDR3 sequence is CASSFGGRDEQFF. The CDR3 DNA reads TGTGCCAGCAGCTTTGGGGGTAGGGATGAGCAGTTCTTC.

The chain recombines TRBV6-2 or TRBV6-3 with TRBJ2-3; no firm D call. The CDR3 has 14 residues. Looked up from germline, CDR1 is MNHEY and CDR2 is SVGEGT. The V gene lost 5 bases and the J gene lost 1 base, with 10 bases spanning the gap. The CDR3: CASSVGSRTDTQYF. As DNA, the CDR3 is TGTGCCAGCAGTGTAGGGTCCCGCACAGATACGCAGTATTTT.

The chain is built from TRBV6-2 or TRBV6-3 and TRBJ2-7, with D perhaps TRBD1 (6 bases). Deletions cut 0 bases from V and 7 bases from J, with 22 bases between. This CDR3 has 17 residues. Germline-derived CDR1 and CDR2 are MNHEY and SVGEGT. The CDR3 bases are TGTGCCAGCAGTTACTCAGCGGACGGGTCCGTAGGGGGAGAGCAGTACTTC. It specifies CASSYSADGSVGGEQYF.

CDR3 in amino acids: CASSRGQGVVDTQYF. CDR3 sequence (DNA): TGTGCCAGCAGTCGCGGACAGGGGGTGGTGGATACGCAGTATTTT. The chain is built from TRBV5-4 and TRBJ2-3, with 10 bases lining up with TRBD1. Germline lookup yields CDR1 SGHNT and CDR2 YYREEE (reference sequence). This CDR3 is built from 15 residues. V trimming: 5 bases; J trimming: 6 bases; junction bases outside the gene matches: 9. The entire variable domain, with the rest obtained from reference TRBV5-4 and TRBJ2-3, is as follows: ETGVTQSPTHLIKTRGQQVTLRCSSQSGHNTVSWYQQALGQGPQFIFQYYREEENGRGNFPPRFSGLQFPNYSSELNVNALELDDSALYLCASSRGQGVVDTQYFGPGTRLTVL.

The rearrangement links TRBV11-2 to TRBJ2-7; D may be TRBD1 (6 bases). The CDR3 has 14 residues. Germline loops: CDR1 SGHAT, CDR2 FQNNGV. Trimming took off 6 bases at V and 2 bases at J, with 14 bases between the two ends. CDR3 protein: CASSSLTGPYEQYF. CDR3 nucleotides: TGTGCCAGCAGTTCCCTTACAGGGCCCTACGAGCAGTACTTC.